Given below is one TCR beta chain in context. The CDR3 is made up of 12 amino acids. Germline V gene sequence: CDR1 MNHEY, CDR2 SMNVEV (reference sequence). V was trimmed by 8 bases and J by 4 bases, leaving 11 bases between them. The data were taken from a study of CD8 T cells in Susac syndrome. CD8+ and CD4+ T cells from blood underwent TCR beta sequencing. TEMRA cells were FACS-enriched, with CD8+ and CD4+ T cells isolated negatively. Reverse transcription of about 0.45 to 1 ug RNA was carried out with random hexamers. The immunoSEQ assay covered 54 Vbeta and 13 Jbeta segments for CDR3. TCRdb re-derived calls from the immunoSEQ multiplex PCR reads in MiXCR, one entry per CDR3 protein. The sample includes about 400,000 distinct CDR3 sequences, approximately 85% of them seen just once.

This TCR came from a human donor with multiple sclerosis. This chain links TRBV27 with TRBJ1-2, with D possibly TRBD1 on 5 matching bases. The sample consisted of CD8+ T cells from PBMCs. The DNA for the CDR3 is TGTGCCAGCGGGGGACTTTTCTATGGCTACACCTTC. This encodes CASGGLFYGYTF.